Sequencing of this T cell receptor (beta chain) was carried out in a study of vaccination effects on CD4 cells after COVID-19. Study as a whole: BNT162b2 vaccine or mRNA-1273 vaccine was given to participants in two doses. Study outcomes and limitations: Marked contraction was observed in infection-induced and vaccine-induced clones late after vaccination.

The assay was immunoSEQ multiplex PCR, and TCRdb's table has in-frame clones only and misses some. The data show about 73,000 clones, around 79% seen once. After expansion with viral peptide pools in the ViraFEST assay, antigen-specific CD4+ T cells were sequenced. Isolating CD4+ T cells followed about 10 days of culture. Each vaccine recipient was nucleocapsid antibody negative and had no prior SARS-CoV-2 infection. Around 2.2 million PBMC per well received 7.5 to 10 IU/ml IL-2 and approximately 9.2 ug/ml peptides in culture. IL-2 medium took the place of half the medium on both days 3 and 7. A word on this clone: Its cognate antigen is unknown.

Germline-derived CDR1 and CDR2 are KGHDR and SFDVKD. The CDR3 is made up of 14 amino acids. Deletions cut 5 bases from V and 0 bases from J, with 7 bases between. This TCR was recovered from a human donor who received a COVID-19 vaccine. The sequencing used CD4+ T cells from PBMCs cultured with HCoV-NL63 spike peptides, collected before COVID-19 vaccination. The V call is TRBV24-1, the J call TRBJ2-1; D gene unclear. The CDR3 DNA reads as TGTGCCACCAGTGTAGCAACCTCCTACAATGAGCAGTTCTTC. Translating gives CATSVATSYNEQFF.